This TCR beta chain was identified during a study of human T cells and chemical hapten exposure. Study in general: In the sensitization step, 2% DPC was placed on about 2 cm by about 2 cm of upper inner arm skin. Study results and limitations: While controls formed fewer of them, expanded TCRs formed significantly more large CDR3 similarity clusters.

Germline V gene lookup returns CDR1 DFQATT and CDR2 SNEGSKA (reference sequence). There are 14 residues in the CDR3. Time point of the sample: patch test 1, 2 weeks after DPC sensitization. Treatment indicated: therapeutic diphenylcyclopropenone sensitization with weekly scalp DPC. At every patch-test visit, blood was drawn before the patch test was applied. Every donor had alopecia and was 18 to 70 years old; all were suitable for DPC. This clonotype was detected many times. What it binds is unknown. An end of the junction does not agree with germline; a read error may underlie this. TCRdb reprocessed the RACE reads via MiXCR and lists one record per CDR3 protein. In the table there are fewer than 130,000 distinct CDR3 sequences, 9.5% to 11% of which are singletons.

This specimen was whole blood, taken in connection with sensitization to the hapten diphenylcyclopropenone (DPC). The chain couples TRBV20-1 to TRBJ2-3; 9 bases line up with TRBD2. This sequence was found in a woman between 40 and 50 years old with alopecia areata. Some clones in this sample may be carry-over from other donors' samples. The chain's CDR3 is CSARDSGGADTQYF. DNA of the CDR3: TGCAGTGCCAGAGATAGCGGGGGTGCAGATACGCAGTATTTT.